This T cell receptor (beta chain) was obtained from a study of blood T cell repertoires in COVID-19 (dated by TCRdb to the early 2020s). Background for the entire study: Collaborator samples came from the United States, Italy and Spain and covered acute and convalescent phases of COVID-19. The prospective study material was composed of cDNA or gDNA derived from T cells, B-cell-depleted T cells, or PBMCs. The samples were drawn from the first 160 participants of the ongoing ImmuneRACE study and from 1,254 subjects provided by 6 global collaborators. Nearly every sample came with metadata listing a de-identified subject ID, COVID-19 status, age in years and sex. The repertoires were made available in a free public database intended to serve as a resource for research on the immune response to SARS-CoV-2. Deeply sampled blood TCRbeta repertoires from subjects exposed to, actively infected with, or recovered from COVID-19 were included in the dataset. Where available, HLA class I and class II types were taken from metadata supplied by the sample provider and were not determined by assay-based typing. Results the study describes overall, beyond this receptor: The amount of clinical and demographic metadata varied by source and participant and was provided uncurated.

Of note for this clone: It lacks a known antigen. One end of the junction varies from germline; a read error may be responsible.

The CDR3 goes from the cysteine to the phenylalanine over 16 residues. Left in the record is the CDR3 DNA by itself, 48 bases read in frame from the first base. Per the germline V gene (reference sequence), SSHAT is the CDR1 and FNYEAQ is the CDR2. TCRbeta CDR3 regions were amplified from genomic DNA using the immunoSEQ Assay, a bias-controlled multiplex PCR. The paper's processing steps were these. Within the assay, amplification of reference gene primers was used to estimate how many nucleated cells each sample contained. To quantify the absolute abundance of each unique TCRbeta CDR3 rearrangement, sequence reads were collapsed and filtered. For each sample, productive Simpson clonality was calculated by taking the square root of Simpson's diversity index across productive rearrangements. TCRdb's version of the immuneACCESS table is confined to in-frame rearrangements and falls short of the full clone set. An unresolved V gene accounts for under half of the shortfall where checked; the remainder is of unknown origin. V and J calls and clone size are given by that table; D and trimming were obtained from the DNA. Here the sample has about 280,000 clones; roughly 90% occur a single time. Jointly, the top ten make up 2% to 2.5% of the sample.

Each collaborating institution followed its own protocols to collect whole blood in K2EDTA tubes. For TCRbeta analysis, collaborators shipped samples as frozen whole blood, isolated PBMCs, or DNA extracted from either of those sample types. The V and J segments used are TRBV7-7 and TRBJ2-2; a stretch of 7 junction bases matches TRBD1. The source is a man between 45 and 60 years old with acute or convalescent COVID-19. Sequenced sample: peripheral blood. Read as DNA, the sequence is TGTGCTAGCAGCCCCTCGACAGGGCTTAGCACCGGGGAGCTGTTTTTT. Translation gives CASSPSTGLSTGELFF.